The 26 T cell receptor beta chains below were found in one sample sequenced in a study of patients and donors after allogeneic stem cell transplantation. TCRdb re-called the RT-PCR reads through MiXCR, storing one row per CDR3 protein. The table includes 410,000 or so distinct CDR3 sequences, 16% detected once. The sequencing sample was made of blood, either unsorted or a sorted T cell fraction (not recorded which). These receptor sequences come from a human donor who was either an allogeneic HSCT recipient or a stem cell or donor lymphocyte infusion donor (not recorded which). It is not recorded whose cells these are; they may come from a transplant donor.

The chain is built from TRBV2 and TRBJ2-5; D uncertain. Germline CDR1 is SNHLY and CDR2 is FYNNEI. V was shortened by 6 bases and J by 1 base, with 12 bases between the two germline ends. The CDR3 loop spans 14 amino acids. CDR3 DNA sequence: TGTGCCAGCAGGGCCCTTCTAGTCCAAGAGACCCAGTACTTC. Encoded protein: CASRALLVQETQYF.

The chain employs TRBV10-3 and TRBJ2-7; either TRBD1 or TRBD2 may fit D (5 bases each). CDR1 is ENHRY and CDR2 is SYGVKD in the germline V gene. This CDR3 contains 14 residues. V was pared by 8 bases and J by 0 bases, with 14 bases between. The CDR3 spells CAIGDLLSSYEQYF. The CDR3 DNA reads as TGTGCCATCGGGGACCTCTTGAGCTCCTACGAGCAGTACTTC.

The V gene is TRBV2, the J gene TRBJ2-3; 7 positions agree with TRBD2. The length of the CDR3 is 15 residues. The V gene end was trimmed by 4 bases and the J gene end by 4 bases; junction bases not matched to a gene: 8. Germline-derived CDR1 and CDR2 are SNHLY and FYNNEI. The CDR3 nucleotides read TGTGCCAGCAGTGGTGAGGCGGGAGTCGCAGATACGCAGTATTTT. It translates to CASSGEAGVADTQYF.

This clonotype was picked up a small number of times. The rearrangement links TRBV18 to TRBJ2-5; 10 bases align to TRBD1. The CDR3 length is 14 residues. The ends lost 3 bases at V and 6 bases at J; junction bases unmatched: 4. Germline V gene lookup returns CDR1 KGHSH and CDR2 LQKENI. The CDR3 region is CASSPDRGQKTQYF. In DNA form, the CDR3 reads TGTGCCAGCTCACCCGACAGGGGGCAGAAGACCCAGTACTTC.

This clonotype was observed a handful of times. The chain combines TRBV6-5 with TRBJ2-7; D call uncertain. In germline, CDR1 is MNHEY, CDR2 SVGAGI. The CDR3 totals 14 residues. The V gene lost 2 bases and the J gene lost 3 bases, with 11 bases spanning the gap. CDR3 region: CASSYGATYYEQYF. CDR3 nucleotides: TGTGCCAGCAGTTACGGAGCCACCTACTACGAGCAGTACTTC.

Here the CDR3 reads CASSWGQPHTEAFF. The CDR3 nucleotides are TGCGCCAGCAGCTGGGGACAGCCACACACTGAAGCTTTCTTT. The chain uses TRBV5-1 and TRBJ1-1, with 7 bases fitting TRBD1. The ends lost 3 bases at V and 3 bases at J; junction bases unmatched: 5. The CDR3 runs 14 residues. Germline CDR1 reads SGHRS; CDR2 reads YFSETQ.

J is TRBJ1-2 and V is TRBV12-3 or TRBV12-4; D not resolved. Trimming took 5 bases from V and 10 from J, leaving 20 bases between them. This CDR3 has 14 residues. The CDR3 spells CASSPGVPSFFYTF. The CDR3 nucleotides read TGTGCCAGCAGTCCCGGGGTTCCCTCTTTCTTCTACACCTTC.

This clonotype was observed a handful of times. The chain carries TRBV18 and TRBJ1-6, with 8 bases identical to TRBD1. The trim removed 3 bases at V and 10 bases at J, leaving 8 bases unmatched. The CDR3 totals 15 residues. CDR1 is KGHSH, CDR2 LQKENI, per germline. CDR3 sequence: CASSPNDRGGSPLHF. The CDR3, as DNA: TGTGCCAGCTCACCCAACGACAGGGGTGGATCACCCCTCCACTTT.

Many counts were recorded for this clonotype. The chain is built from TRBV5-4 and TRBJ2-7; D ambiguous. CDR1 and CDR2 from the germline V gene are SGHNT and YYREEE (reference sequence). The CDR3 spans 11 residues. The V gene lost 4 bases and the J gene lost 0 bases, with 2 bases spanning the gap. The chain's CDR3 is CASSTSYEQYF. DNA for the CDR3: TGTGCCAGCAGCACCTCCTACGAGCAGTACTTC.

This clonotype has just a few counts. This chain joins TRBV9 and TRBJ2-1; 8 bases are a match to TRBD1. Germline-derived CDR1 and CDR2 are SGDLS and YYNGEE. V was pared by 4 bases and J by 5 bases, with 11 bases of the junction left unmatched. The CDR3 covers 16 residues. CDR3 coding DNA: TGTGCCAGCAGCTCCCGGACAGGGTTGGGGAACAATGAGCAGTTCTTC. Its translation is CASSSRTGLGNNEQFF. The full variable domain, in which reference TRBV9 and TRBJ2-1 provide the parts outside the CDR3, is DSGVTQTPKHLITATGQRVTLRCSPRSGDLSVYWYQQSLDQGLQFLIQYYNGEERAKGNILERFSAQQFPDLHSELNLSSLELGDSALYFCASSSRTGLGNNEQFFGPGTRLTVL.

In this sample, this clonotype turned up a few times. The chain carries TRBV19 and TRBJ2-2; no clear D gene. Trimming cost V 5 bases and J 3 bases, with 7 bases left between them. Germline V gene data show CDR1 as LNHDA and CDR2 as SQIVND (reference sequence). The CDR3 runs 13 residues. The CDR3 nucleotides read TGTGCCAGTAGTGCCGGACACACCGGGGAGCTGTTTTTT. Translation: CASSAGHTGELFF.

In this sample, this clonotype turned up a few times. The chain combines TRBV30 with TRBJ1-2; D gene unclear. The length of the CDR3 is 12 residues. CDR1 GTSNPN and CDR2 SVGIG come from the germline V gene (reference sequence). Between the trimmed V and J ends, which lost 0 bases and 4 bases, there was a span of 6 bases. The CDR3 loop is CAWSVGGYGYTF. For the CDR3, the DNA is TGTGCCTGGAGTGTCGGCGGCTATGGCTACACCTTC.

Concerning this clonotype: A junction end diverges from the germline sequence, so it may reflect a read error. Written as DNA, the CDR3 is TGTGCCATGAGTGGAGAAGGAAAGGGGAGCTACGAGCAGTACTTC. Its protein product is CAMSGEGKGSYEQYF. This chain joins TRBV10-3 and TRBJ2-7; tentatively, D is TRBD1 or TRBD2 (5 bases each). The CDR3 extends over 15 amino acids. Germline values: CDR1 ENHRY, CDR2 SYGVKD.

In its sample, this clonotype was seen a few times. The V gene is TRBV5-1, the J gene TRBJ2-4; 8 bases are a match to TRBD1. Trimming at V came to 3 bases and at J to 0 bases, leaving 5 bases not matched to a gene. Per the germline V gene, CDR1 is SGHRS and CDR2 is YFSETQ. The CDR3 totals 16 residues. The CDR3, as DNA: TGCGCCAGCAGCTCCGGACAGGGATTAGCCAAAAACATTCAGTACTTC. It encodes CASSSGQGLAKNIQYF.

The V call is TRBV12-3 or TRBV12-4, the J call TRBJ2-3; D is unresolved. V lost 8 bases to trimming and J lost 2 bases, with 20 bases between them. The CDR3 consists of 16 residues. For the CDR3, the DNA is TGTGCCAGCGGAGTGACCCATTTACAACTCACAGATACGCAGTATTTT. Translating it yields CASGVTHLQLTDTQYF.

V and J are TRBV5-1 and TRBJ2-7; weak D call: TRBD2 (5 bases). Germline V CDR1 and CDR2: SGHRS, YFSETQ. The V end lost 6 bases, the J end lost 7 bases, and 20 bases lay between the germline ends. CDR3 length: 14 amino acids. This CDR3 reads CASIDSTGSREQYF. In DNA, the CDR3 is TGCGCCAGCATCGATAGTACGGGATCCAGGGAGCAGTACTTC. Complete variable domain (other parts from reference TRBV5-1 and TRBJ2-7): KAGVTQTPRYLIKTRGQQVTLSCSPISGHRSVSWYQQTPGQGLQFLFEYFSETQRNKGNFPGRFSGRQFSNSRSEMNVSTLELGDSALYLCASIDSTGSREQYFGPGTRLTVT.

A few counts support this clonotype. The J gene is TRBJ2-6, the V gene TRBV18, with 7 bases fitting TRBD2. V lost 0 bases and J lost 0; bases outside the gene matches: 2. Germline V CDR1 and CDR2: KGHSH, LQKENI. There are 17 residues in the CDR3. The chain's CDR3 is CASSPPGTISGANVLTF. CDR3 in DNA: TGTGCCAGCTCACCACCCGGGACTATCTCTGGGGCCAACGTCCTGACTTTC.

The gene calls are TRBV20-1 and TRBJ2-2; tentatively, D is TRBD1 or TRBD2 (6 bases each). Germline CDR1 reads DFQATT; CDR2 reads SNEGSKA (reference sequence). The V and J ends lost 6 bases and 0 bases respectively, with 20 bases between them. The CDR3 length is 17 residues. CDR3 sequence reads: CSAPRFSGAPNTGELFF. The CDR3 bases are TGCAGTGCCCCGCGGTTTTCGGGGGCCCCGAACACCGGGGAGCTGTTTTTT.

The chain links TRBV18 to TRBJ2-1; possible D gene TRBD1, 6 bases. Between the trimmed V and J ends, which lost 4 bases and 5 bases, there was a span of 12 bases. Germline V lookup: CDR1 KGHSH, CDR2 LQKENI. The CDR3 length is 14 residues. In DNA, the CDR3 is TGTGCCAGCTCACTGCCGGGACATCACAATGAGCAGTTCTTC. Translated: CASSLPGHHNEQFF.

V usage is TRBV24-1 and J usage is TRBJ2-1; TRBD1 is a possible D gene (6 bases). The length of the CDR3 is 13 residues. Trimming pared 5 bases from V and 12 bases from J, leaving 16 bases between. The germline V gene encodes CDR1 KGHDR and CDR2 SFDVKD. CDR3 region: CATSALGAGRQFF. In DNA, the CDR3 is TGTGCCACCAGTGCTCTGGGGGCAGGGCGGCAGTTCTTC.

Only a few counts were recorded for this clonotype. The gene calls are TRBV7-9 and TRBJ2-2; D not resolved. Per the germline V gene, CDR1 is SEHNR and CDR2 is FQNEAQ (reference sequence). The CDR3 loop spans 15 amino acids. The ends were cut back, 1 base at V and 3 bases at J, with 9 bases in the middle. DNA for the CDR3: TGTGCCAGCAGCTTAGGTACCTATTACACCGGGGAGCTGTTTTTT. Protein: CASSLGTYYTGELFF. The full variable domain, rest sourced from reference TRBV7-9 and TRBJ2-2, is DTGVSQNPRHKITKRGQNVTFRCDPISEHNRLYWYRQTLGQGPEFLTYFQNEAQLEKSRLLSDRFSAERPKGSFSTLEIQRTEQGDSAMYLCASSLGTYYTGELFFGEGSRLTVL.

The J gene is TRBJ2-7, the V gene TRBV3-1; the match to TRBD2 covers 7 bases. Germline V lookup: CDR1 LGHDT, CDR2 YNNKEL (reference sequence). This CDR3 is 14 amino acids long. V lost 10 bases to trimming and J lost 5 bases; unmatched junction nucleotides: 14. CDR3 nucleotide sequence: TGTGCCACCGCTAGTGGCGGGAGACTCGACGAGCAGTACTTC. The encoded protein is CATASGGRLDEQYF.

There are a few counts of this clonotype. The genes are TRBV6-1 and TRBJ1-1; 8 nucleotides match TRBD1. In germline, CDR1 is MNHNS, CDR2 SASEGT. Trimming at V came to 6 bases and at J to 5 bases, leaving 8 bases not matched to a gene. This CDR3 comprises 14 residues. Here the CDR3 reads CASRPLQGDTEAFF. The CDR3 nucleotides are TGTGCCAGCAGGCCATTACAGGGGGATACTGAAGCTTTCTTT.

The chain is built from TRBV20-1 and TRBJ2-2; D possibly corresponds to TRBD2 (6 bases). V gave up 3 bases and J gave up 6 bases, with 17 bases separating them. This CDR3 spans 15 amino acids. The germline V gene encodes CDR1 DFQATT and CDR2 SNEGSKA (reference sequence). As DNA, the CDR3 is TGCAGTGCTAGTCTGGCTAGCGCCCTACCCGGGGAGCTGTTTTTT. Amino acids: CSASLASALPGELFF.

This clonotype has only a few counts. The chain uses TRBV4-2 and TRBJ2-3; TRBD2 might be the D (5 bases). The V end lost 1 base, the J end lost 2 bases, and 7 bases lay between the germline ends. This CDR3 comprises 14 residues. The V gene's germline CDR1 is LGHNA and CDR2 YNFKEQ. CDR3 in DNA: TGTGCCAGCAGCCAAGCGGGGTTCACAGATACGCAGTATTTT. Protein product: CASSQAGFTDTQYF.

The chain combines TRBV20-1 with TRBJ1-1; no firm D call. The V end lost 1 base, the J end lost 3 bases, and 12 bases lay between the germline ends. The germline gives CDR1 DFQATT, CDR2 SNEGSKA (reference sequence). CDR3 length: 14 amino acids. The CDR3 sequence: CSARGWGRDTEAFF. The CDR3 region has the DNA TGCAGTGCTAGAGGTTGGGGTAGGGACACTGAAGCTTTCTTT.